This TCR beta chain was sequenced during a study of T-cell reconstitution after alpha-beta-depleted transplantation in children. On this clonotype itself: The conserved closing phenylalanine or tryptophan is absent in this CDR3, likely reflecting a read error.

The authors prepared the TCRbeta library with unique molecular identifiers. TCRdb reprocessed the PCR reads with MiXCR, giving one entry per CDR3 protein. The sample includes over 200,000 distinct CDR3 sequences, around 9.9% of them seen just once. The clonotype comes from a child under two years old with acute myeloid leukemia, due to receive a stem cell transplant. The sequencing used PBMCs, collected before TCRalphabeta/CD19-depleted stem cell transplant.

CDR3 loop: CASRRSTRTGEQYS. CDR3 in DNA: TGTGCCAGCCGGAGGAGTACACGGACGGGGGAGCAGTACTCC. The V gene is TRBV6-1, the J gene TRBJ2-7; possibly TRBD2 for D (5 bases). Between the trimmed V and J ends, which lost 8 bases and 7 bases, there was a span of 21 bases. The CDR3 covers 14 residues. Germline V gene sequence: CDR1 MNHNS, CDR2 SASEGT.